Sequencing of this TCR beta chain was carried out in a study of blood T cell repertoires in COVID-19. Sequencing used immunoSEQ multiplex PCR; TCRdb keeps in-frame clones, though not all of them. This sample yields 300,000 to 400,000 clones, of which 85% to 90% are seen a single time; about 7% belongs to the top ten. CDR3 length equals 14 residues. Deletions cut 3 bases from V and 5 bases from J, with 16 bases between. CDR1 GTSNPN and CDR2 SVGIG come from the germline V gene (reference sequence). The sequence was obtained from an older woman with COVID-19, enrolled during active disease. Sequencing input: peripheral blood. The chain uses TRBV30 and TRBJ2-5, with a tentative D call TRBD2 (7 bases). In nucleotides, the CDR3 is TGTGCCTGGAGCCCATCCGGGGGGCAGGAGACCCAGTACTTC. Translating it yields CAWSPSGGQETQYF.